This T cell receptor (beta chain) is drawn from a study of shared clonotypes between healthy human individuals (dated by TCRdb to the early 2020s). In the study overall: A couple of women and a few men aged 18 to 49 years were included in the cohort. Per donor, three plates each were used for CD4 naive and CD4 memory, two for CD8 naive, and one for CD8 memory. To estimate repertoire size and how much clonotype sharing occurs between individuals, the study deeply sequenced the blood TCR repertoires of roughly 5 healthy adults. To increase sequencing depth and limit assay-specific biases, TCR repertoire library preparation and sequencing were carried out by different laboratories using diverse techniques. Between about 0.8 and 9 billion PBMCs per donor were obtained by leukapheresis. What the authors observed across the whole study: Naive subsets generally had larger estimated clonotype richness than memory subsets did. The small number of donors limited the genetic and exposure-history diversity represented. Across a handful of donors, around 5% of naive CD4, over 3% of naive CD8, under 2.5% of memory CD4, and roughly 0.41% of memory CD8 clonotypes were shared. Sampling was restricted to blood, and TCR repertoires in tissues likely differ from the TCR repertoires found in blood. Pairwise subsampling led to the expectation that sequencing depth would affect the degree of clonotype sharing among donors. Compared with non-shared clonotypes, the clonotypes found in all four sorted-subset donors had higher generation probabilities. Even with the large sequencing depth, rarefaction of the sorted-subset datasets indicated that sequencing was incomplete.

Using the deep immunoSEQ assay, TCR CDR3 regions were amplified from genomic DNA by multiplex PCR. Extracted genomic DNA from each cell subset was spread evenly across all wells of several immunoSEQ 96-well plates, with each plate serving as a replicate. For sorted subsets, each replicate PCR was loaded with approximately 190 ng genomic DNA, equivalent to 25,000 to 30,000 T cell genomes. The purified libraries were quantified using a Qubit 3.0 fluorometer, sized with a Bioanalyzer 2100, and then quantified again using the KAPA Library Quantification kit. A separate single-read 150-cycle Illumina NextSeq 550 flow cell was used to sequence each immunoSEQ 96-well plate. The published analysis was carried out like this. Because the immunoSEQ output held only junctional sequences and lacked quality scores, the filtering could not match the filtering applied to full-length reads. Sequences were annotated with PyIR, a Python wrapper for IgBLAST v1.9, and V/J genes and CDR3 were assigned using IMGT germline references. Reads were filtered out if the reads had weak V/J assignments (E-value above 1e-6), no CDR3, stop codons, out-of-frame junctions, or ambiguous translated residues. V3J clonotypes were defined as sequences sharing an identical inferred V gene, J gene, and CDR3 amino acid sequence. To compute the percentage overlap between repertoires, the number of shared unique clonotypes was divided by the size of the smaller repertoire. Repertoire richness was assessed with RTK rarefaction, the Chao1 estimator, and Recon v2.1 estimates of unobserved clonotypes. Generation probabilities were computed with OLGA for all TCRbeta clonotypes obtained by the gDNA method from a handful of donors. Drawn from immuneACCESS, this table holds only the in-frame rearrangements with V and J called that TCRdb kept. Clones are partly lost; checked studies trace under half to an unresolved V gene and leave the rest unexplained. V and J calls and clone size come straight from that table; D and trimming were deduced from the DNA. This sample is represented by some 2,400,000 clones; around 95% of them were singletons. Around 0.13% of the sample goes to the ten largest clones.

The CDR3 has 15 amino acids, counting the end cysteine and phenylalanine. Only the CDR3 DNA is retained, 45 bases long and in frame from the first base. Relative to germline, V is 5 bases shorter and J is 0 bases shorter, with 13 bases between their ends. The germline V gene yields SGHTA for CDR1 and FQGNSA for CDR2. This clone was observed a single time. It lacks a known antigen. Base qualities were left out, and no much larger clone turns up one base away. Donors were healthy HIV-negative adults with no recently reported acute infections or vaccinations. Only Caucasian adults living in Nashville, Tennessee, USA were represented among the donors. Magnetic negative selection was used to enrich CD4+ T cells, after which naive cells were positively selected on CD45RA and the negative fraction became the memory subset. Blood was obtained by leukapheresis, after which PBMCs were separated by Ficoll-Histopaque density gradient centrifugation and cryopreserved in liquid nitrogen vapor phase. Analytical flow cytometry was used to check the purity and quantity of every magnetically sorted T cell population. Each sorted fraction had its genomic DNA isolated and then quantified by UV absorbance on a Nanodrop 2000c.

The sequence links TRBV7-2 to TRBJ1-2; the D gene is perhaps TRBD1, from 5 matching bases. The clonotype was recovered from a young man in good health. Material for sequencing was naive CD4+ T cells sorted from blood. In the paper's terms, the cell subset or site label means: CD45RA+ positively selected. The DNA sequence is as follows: TGTGCCAGCAGCCCCGAGGGGTCGGCTAACTATGGCTACACCTTC. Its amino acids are CASSPEGSANYGYTF.